The rows below give T cell receptor beta chains drawn from one sample of a study of cytomegalovirus exposure and HLA in healthy donors. The protocol was immunoSEQ multiplex PCR, while the TCRdb copy is restricted to in-frame clones and leaves out a portion. The sample lists about 99,000 clones; 76% were seen once. The sequenced material came from PBMCs. These receptors were obtained from a woman aged 18 to 35 in good health and CMV-seropositive. CDR3s include the opening cysteine and the closing phenylalanine or tryptophan. A D gene is named only where the DNA matches it firmly. The listing skips clone size in some rows; elsewhere it reads once, few, many or a size class.

-	TRBV5-4	-	TRBJ1-2	CASSSGGSSTF	TGTGCCAGCAGCTCCGGGGGGTCTAGTACCTTC
-	TRBV10-2	-	TRBJ1-5	CASSPGTGQPQHF	TGCGCCAGCAGTCCCGGGACTGGGCAGCCCCAGCATTTT
-	TRBV7-3	TRBD2	TRBJ2-3	CASSRTSGIMDTQYF	TGTGCCAGCAGCCGAACTAGCGGGATAATGGATACGCAGTATTTT
-	TRBV7-6	TRBD1	TRBJ1-1	CASSETGGNTEAFF	TGTGCCAGCAGCGAGACAGGGGGGAACACTGAAGCTTTCTTT
-	TRBV7-8	-	TRBJ2-7	CASSFGGPSYEQYF	TGTGCCAGCAGCTTTGGCGGGCCCTCCTACGAGCAGTACTTC
-	TRBV29-1	-	TRBJ2-1	CSVVEASFNEQFF	TGCAGCGTTGTGGAGGCCAGTTTCAATGAGCAGTTCTTC
-	TRBV7-4	TRBD2	TRBJ2-7	CASSLALMGSGASSYEQYF	TGTGCCAGCAGCTTAGCGCTAATGGGTAGCGGGGCGAGCTCCTACGAGCAGTACTTC
once	TRBV6-1	-	TRBJ1-2	CASSESLRGGYGYTF	TGTGCCAGCAGTGAAAGCCTCCGGGGAGGGTATGGCTACACCTTC
-	TRBV19	-	TRBJ1-1	CASSWAVNTEAFF	TGTGCCAGTAGTTGGGCAGTGAACACTGAAGCTTTCTTT
-	TRBV28	TRBD2	TRBJ2-3	CASSTAGVNTDTQYF	TGTGCCAGCAGTACAGCGGGAGTTAACACAGATACGCAGTATTTT
-	TRBV28	-	TRBJ1-5	CASRLRSNQPQHF	TGTGCCAGCAGACTTCGCAGCAATCAGCCCCAGCATTTT
-	TRBV19	TRBD2	TRBJ2-1	CASSVGGLAGGMNEQFF	TGTGCCAGTAGTGTCGGTGGACTAGCGGGAGGGATGAATGAGCAGTTCTTC
-	TRBV28	-	TRBJ2-2	CASSLGVGTGELFF	TGTGCCAGCAGTCTCGGGGTGGGAACCGGGGAGCTGTTTTTT
-	TRBV28	-	TRBJ1-4	CASSSLSTANEKLFF	TGTGCCAGCAGTTCCCTTAGCACGGCTAATGAAAAACTGTTTTTT
-	TRBV7-9	TRBD2	TRBJ2-1	CASSSATSGNYNEQFF	TGTGCCAGCAGCTCTGCGACTAGCGGGAACTACAATGAGCAGTTCTTC
-	TRBV28	TRBD1	TRBJ1-1	CASSPEDRMNTEAFF	TGTGCCAGCAGCCCAGAGGACAGGATGAACACTGAAGCTTTCTTT
-	TRBV15	-	TRBJ1-5	CATSTESAGNSNQPQHF	TGTGCCACCAGCACCGAATCGGCAGGGAATAGCAATCAGCCCCAGCATTTT
-	TRBV5-1	TRBD1	TRBJ1-1	CASSSSTGGSGAFF	TGCGCCAGCAGCTCGAGTACAGGGGGCTCCGGAGCTTTCTTT
-	TRBV6-1	-	TRBJ2-5	CASSEFGGRETQYF	TGTGCCAGCAGTGAATTTGGCGGGCGGGAGACCCAGTACTTC
-	TRBV28	TRBD2	TRBJ2-2	CASSPGLAGGWLGGGELFF	TGTGCCAGCAGTCCCGGACTAGCGGGAGGGTGGTTAGGTGGCGGGGAGCTGTTTTTT
-	TRBV5-1	TRBD1	TRBJ2-7	CASSGTGDEQYF	TGCGCCAGCAGCGGGACAGGAGACGAGCAGTACTTC
-	TRBV2	TRBD2	TRBJ2-2	CASSEVGGLAANTGELFF	TGTGCCAGCAGTGAAGTGGGGGGACTAGCGGCGAACACCGGGGAGCTGTTTTTT
-	TRBV27	TRBD2	TRBJ2-1	CASSLRLAGYNEQFF	TGTGCCAGCAGTTTAAGGTTAGCGGGATACAATGAGCAGTTCTTC
-	TRBV2	TRBD1	TRBJ2-3	CASSDTGTVTDTQYF	TGTGCCAGCAGCGATACCGGGACAGTCACAGATACGCAGTATTTT
-	TRBV6-4	TRBD1	TRBJ2-1	CASLRDRVSNEQFF	TGTGCCAGCCTCCGGGACAGGGTGTCCAATGAGCAGTTCTTC
once	TRBV5-1	TRBD1	TRBJ2-7	CASSLAGTGGFEQYF	TGCGCCAGCAGCTTGGCCGGGACAGGGGGCTTCGAGCAGTACTTC
-	TRBV27	TRBD2	TRBJ2-3	CASSSLAGGTDTQYF	TGTGCCAGCAGTTCACTAGCGGGAGGCACAGATACGCAGTATTTT
many	TRBV6-5	-	TRBJ1-2	CASRVDRSYGYTF	TGTGCCAGCAGAGTTGACAGGTCTTATGGCTACACCTTC
-	TRBV28	TRBD2	TRBJ2-3	CASSYSGTNTDTQYF	TGTGCCAGCAGCTATAGCGGGACAAACACAGATACGCAGTATTTT
-	TRBV5-1	-	TRBJ1-1	CASSLGALNTEAFF	TGCGCCAGCAGCTTGGGAGCTCTGAACACTGAAGCTTTCTTT
-	TRBV6-5	TRBD1	TRBJ2-3	CASSKQGAGTDTQYF	TGTGCCAGCAGTAAACAGGGGGCGGGCACAGATACGCAGTATTTT
few	TRBV28	TRBD1	TRBJ2-7	CASSLSETGGAYYEQYF	TGTGCCAGCAGTTTGTCCGAGACAGGGGGCGCTTACTACGAGCAGTACTTC
-	TRBV5-6	-	TRBJ2-1	CASSLLLAANEQFF	TGTGCCAGCAGCTTGCTACTAGCTGCCAATGAGCAGTTCTTC
-	TRBV29-1	TRBD1	TRBJ1-4	CSVRQGNEKLFF	TGCAGCGTCAGACAGGGTAATGAAAAACTGTTTTTT
-	TRBV7-9	-	TRBJ1-4	CASSSGPTNEKLFF	TGTGCCAGCAGCTCTGGGCCAACAAATGAAAAACTGTTTTTT
-	TRBV2	TRBD1	TRBJ1-1	CASSGGQMNTEAFF	TGTGCCAGCAGTGGGGGACAGATGAACACTGAAGCTTTCTTT
once	TRBV9	TRBD1	TRBJ2-7	CASSQTGTGAYEQYF	TGTGCCAGCAGCCAAACCGGGACAGGGGCCTACGAGCAGTACTTC
-	TRBV11-2	-	TRBJ2-7	CASSSRPGQNYEQYF	TGTGCCAGCAGCTCAAGGCCGGGACAAAACTACGAGCAGTACTTC
-	TRBV4-1	-	TRBJ2-7	CASSHYDNSYEQYF	TGCGCCAGCAGCCATTACGACAACTCCTACGAGCAGTACTTC
few	TRBV4-1	-	TRBJ2-1	CASSQVDLISYNEQFF	TGCGCCAGCAGCCAGGTCGATCTAATATCCTACAATGAGCAGTTCTTC
-	TRBV28	-	TRBJ1-2	CASSLDSTYGYTF	TGTGCCAGCAGTTTAGACAGTACCTATGGCTACACCTTC
once	TRBV7-3	-	TRBJ2-1	CASSLSGAEQFF	TGTGCCAGCAGTCTAAGTGGAGCTGAGCAGTTCTTC
once	TRBV28	TRBD2	TRBJ2-5	CASSPSPGSGIQETQYF	TGTGCCAGCAGCCCCTCTCCGGGTAGCGGGATCCAAGAGACCCAGTACTTC
-	TRBV27	-	TRBJ2-1	CASSFLNEQFF	TGTGCCAGCAGTTTTCTAAATGAGCAGTTCTTC
few	TRBV27	-	TRBJ1-5	CASSPDGRRADQPQHF	TGTGCCAGCAGTCCCGACGGTCGGAGGGCCGATCAGCCCCAGCATTTT
-	TRBV28	-	TRBJ2-1	CASTRGGPYSYNEQFF	TGTGCCAGCACCCGAGGAGGGCCCTACTCCTACAATGAGCAGTTCTTC
-	TRBV5-4	TRBD1	TRBJ1-2	CASRPDRTLNSGYTF	TGTGCCAGCAGACCGGACAGGACTCTTAACTCCGGCTACACCTTC
-	TRBV7-9	-	TRBJ2-5	CASSLAAYQETQYF	TGTGCCAGCAGCTTAGCAGCGTACCAAGAGACCCAGTACTTC
-	TRBV9	-	TRBJ1-4	CASSSGETNEKLFF	TGTGCCAGCAGTAGTGGGGAGACTAATGAAAAACTGTTTTTT
-	TRBV28	-	TRBJ2-7	CASSLSSDGTWGYF	TGTGCCAGCAGTTTAAGCTCGGACGGGACTTGGGGATACTTC
-	TRBV5-8	TRBD1	TRBJ2-1	CASSPGQGIYNEQFF	TGTGCCAGCAGCCCGGGACAGGGAATCTACAATGAGCAGTTCTTC
-	TRBV5-4	TRBD2	TRBJ2-2	CASSVDSGSTGELFF	TGTGCCAGCAGCGTAGATAGCGGGAGCACCGGGGAGCTGTTTTTT
-	TRBV5-1	TRBD1	TRBJ2-7	CASSPDRAEQYF	TGCGCCAGCAGCCCGGACAGGGCCGAGCAGTACTTC